These 9 T cell receptor beta chains share one sample of origin, sequenced in a study of T cell repertoires in cytomegalovirus infection. TCRdb re-derived calls from the reads in MiXCR, one entry per CDR3 protein. The table lists more than 400,000 distinct CDR3 sequences, around a quarter of them singletons. The sample taken for sequencing was PBMCs. The receptors originated from a human donor in good health (CMV status not recorded). Some clones in this sample may be carry-over from other donors' samples.

The rearrangement joins TRBV7-9 to TRBJ2-5; 13 bases align to TRBD2. This CDR3 is 17 amino acids long. The V segment lost 5 bases and the J segment 5 bases; nucleotides outside the gene matches: 11. CDR1 is SEHNR, CDR2 FQNEAQ, per germline (reference sequence). The CDR3 nucleotides read TGTGCCAGCAGCGTAATTGGGACTAGCGGGAATTTTGAGACCCAGTACTTC. Translating gives CASSVIGTSGNFETQYF.

This clonotype has just a few counts. The chain recombines TRBV28 with TRBJ2-6; tentatively, D is TRBD1 or TRBD2 (5 bases each). V lost 1 base and J lost 2, with 6 bases in between. Germline V gene data show CDR1 as MDHEN and CDR2 as SYDVKM. The CDR3 extends over 15 amino acids. CDR3 nucleotide sequence: TGTGCCAGCAGTTTATTGGGGGCTGGGGCCAACGTCCTGACTTTC. Translation gives CASSLLGAGANVLTF.

The chain combines TRBV19 with TRBJ1-5; D is possibly TRBD1 (6 bases). The CDR3 contains 13 residues. CDR1 LNHDA and CDR2 SQIVND come from the germline V gene (reference sequence). Trimming removed 5 bases from V and 6 bases from J, with 11 bases in between. CDR3 residues: CASSWGGPQPQHF. The CDR3 DNA reads TGTGCCAGTAGTTGGGGGGGCCCTCAGCCCCAGCATTTT.

This clonotype was detected many times. The chain has TRBV7-2 and TRBJ2-7; unclear D gene. Germline-derived CDR1 and CDR2 are SGHTA and FQGNSA. Trimming took off 5 bases at V and 3 bases at J, with 11 bases between the two ends. CDR3 size: 13 residues. This CDR3 reads CASSRWTNYEQYF. DNA for the CDR3: TGTGCCAGCAGCCGATGGACGAACTACGAGCAGTACTTC. The full variable domain, rest sourced from reference TRBV7-2 and TRBJ2-7, is GAGVSQSPSNKVTEKGKDVELRCDPISGHTALYWYRQSLGQGLEFLIYFQGNSAPDKSGLPSDRFSAERTGGSVSTLTIQRTQQEDSAVYLCASSRWTNYEQYFGPGTRLTVT.

V and J are TRBV20-1 and TRBJ2-3; D is unresolved. CDR1 DFQATT and CDR2 SNEGSKA come from the germline V gene (reference sequence). The CDR3 covers 14 residues. The V end was cut by 3 bases, the J end by 0 bases, with 10 bases between. CDR3 loop: CSARRLGSTDTQYF. The CDR3 region has the DNA TGCAGTGCTAGGCGGCTCGGGAGCACAGATACGCAGTATTTT.

This clonotype has more than one count but fewer than ten. V gene TRBV11-2 combines with J gene TRBJ1-4; the D gene is possibly TRBD1 (6 bases). Trimming stripped 5 bases from V and 5 bases from J, with 15 bases between. The CDR3 is made up of 15 amino acids. Per the germline V gene, CDR1 is SGHAT and CDR2 is FQNNGV. CDR3 amino acids: CASSTPQGYNEKLFF. The CDR3 DNA sequence: TGTGCCAGCAGCACCCCACAGGGTTACAATGAAAAACTGTTTTTT.

V usage is TRBV6-8 and J usage is TRBJ1-5, with D possibly TRBD1 on 5 matching bases. This CDR3 comprises 14 residues. The V and J ends lost 0 bases and 6 bases respectively, with 9 bases between them. Germline values: CDR1 MNHGY, CDR2 SAAAGT. This chain's CDR3 is CASSYSIGAQPQHF. The CDR3 DNA reads as TGTGCCAGCAGTTACTCGATTGGGGCTCAGCCCCAGCATTTT.

This rearrangement joins TRBV28 to TRBJ2-5; 14 positions agree with TRBD2. This CDR3 comprises 17 residues. J gave up 5 bases and V 6 bases, and 11 bases lay outside the gene matches. Germline values: CDR1 MDHEN, CDR2 SYDVKM. CDR3 protein: CASRSGTSGRGGETQYF. CDR3 in DNA: TGTGCCAGCAGGTCCGGGACTAGCGGGAGAGGGGGGGAGACCCAGTACTTC.

V and J are TRBV5-1 and TRBJ2-3; 10 nucleotides align to TRBD2. V trimming: 3 bases; J trimming: 5 bases; junction bases outside the gene matches: 9. Germline V gene data show CDR1 as SGHRS and CDR2 as YFSETQ. The CDR3 consists of 16 residues. The CDR3 DNA reads as TGCGCCAGCAGCTCCTTGGCTAGCGGGAGATTAGATACGCAGTATTTT. Translated: CASSSLASGRLDTQYF.